This T cell receptor beta chain was found in a study of T-cell memory formation after mild COVID-19. This clonotype has more than one count but fewer than ten. TCRdb re-called the 5' RACE reads with MiXCR, one entry per CDR3 protein. Here the sample spans 150,000 to 200,000 distinct CDR3 sequences, less than 40% being singletons. The length of the CDR3 is 15 residues. The germline V gene encodes CDR1 MGHRA and CDR2 YSYEKL. Trimming shortened V by 0 bases and J by 2 bases, and 8 bases separated the two germline ends. The sample comprised PBMCs or a T cell subset sorted from them (not recorded which). The sequence came from an adult woman who had mild COVID-19 (a few samples of this study predate the infection). Cell type and time point are not known. The V and J genes are TRBV4-1 and TRBJ1-5, with unresolved D. The CDR3 loop is CASSQESIGNQPQHF. CDR3 bases: TGCGCCAGCAGCCAAGAATCCATAGGCAATCAGCCCCAGCATTTT.